These T cell receptor beta chains were read from a single sample in a study of post-analysis software for immune sequencing data. TCRdb re-derived calls from the PCR reads in MiXCR, one entry per CDR3 protein. Of about 570,000 distinct CDR3 sequences listed, roughly 34% are singletons. Sequencing was done on a sample of blood. Source of these receptors: a girl aged 2 to 17 with multiple sclerosis. Each CDR3 is given with its conserved first and last residue. The D gene is left open where the match is weak. Some rows mark clone size as missing; the rest say once, few, many or name a class of expanded clone.

TRBJ2-3,TRBV20-1,17,-,-,CSAMVTGGPGRGDAQYF,TGCAGTGCTATGGTGACGGGGGGGCCTGGCAGGGGGGACGCGCAGTATTTT
TRBJ1-2,TRBV29-1,11,-,-,CSVGTVGGYTF,TGCAGCGTTGGTACAGTTGGCGGCTACACCTTC
TRBJ2-5,TRBV12-5,14,few,TRBD1,CASGPGTGQETQYF,TGTGCTAGTGGCCCCGGGACAGGGCAAGAGACCCAGTACTTC
TRBJ2-5,TRBV7-6,17,-,-,CASSSQAARGSLSEQYF,TGTGCCAGCAGCTCTCAAGCGGCCAGGGGATCATTAAGTGAGCAGTACTTC
TRBJ2-3,TRBV7-2,14,few,-,CASSEHRGTDTQYF,TGTGCCAGCAGCGAGCACCGGGGCACAGATACGCAGTATTTT
TRBJ2-7,TRBV6-2/TRBV6-3,13,-,TRBD2,CASSYRTSNEQYF,TGTGCCAGCAGTTACAGGACTAGCAACGAGCAGTACTTC
TRBJ2-7,TRBV6-6,12,-,-,CTSALFSYEQYF,TGTACCAGCGCGTTATTCTCCTACGAGCAGTACTTC
TRBJ2-5,TRBV18,11,-,-,CASSPAETQYF,TGTGCCAGCTCACCGGCGGAGACCCAGTACTTC
TRBJ2-3,TRBV18,15,few,TRBD2,CASSPSGGDTDTQYF,TGTGCCAGCTCACCCAGCGGGGGCGACACAGATACGCAGTATTTT
TRBJ2-5,TRBV27,14,-,-,CASMPFQGIGTQYF,TGTGCCAGCATGCCATTCCAGGGTATCGGGACCCAGTACTTC
TRBJ1-5,TRBV2,14,once,-,CASSEVRGYQPQHF,TGTGCCAGCAGTGAAGTCCGGGGATACCAGCCCCAGCATTTT
TRBJ2-5,TRBV28,16,few,-,CASSLISGGKRETQYF,TGTGCCAGCAGTTTAATATCCGGGGGCAAGCGGGAGACCCAGTACTTC
TRBJ2-1,TRBV24-1,20,few,TRBD2,CATETSPGTSGGRAYNEQFF,TGTGCCACTGAAACGAGTCCCGGGACTAGCGGGGGAAGGGCCTACAATGAGCAGTTCTTC
TRBJ2-1,TRBV12-5,14,few,-,CASGKTGYPNEQFF,TGTGCTAGTGGTAAAACAGGGTACCCCAATGAGCAGTTCTTC
TRBJ2-7,TRBV5-1,15,few,TRBD1,CASSLDTTGGSEQYF,TGCGCCAGCAGCTTGGATACTACAGGGGGTTCCGAGCAGTACTTC
TRBJ2-5,TRBV15,17,few,TRBD2,CATSSRTSGGASETQYF,TGTGCCACCAGCTCTCGGACTAGCGGGGGGGCGTCGGAGACCCAGTACTTC
TRBJ2-5,TRBV5-1,16,-,-,CASSLGGRGSQETQYF,TGCGCCAGCAGCTTGGGGGGCAGGGGAAGCCAAGAGACCCAGTACTTC
TRBJ2-1,TRBV5-1,15,few,-,CASSSDGNSYNEQFF,TGCGCCAGCAGCTCTGACGGAAACTCCTACAATGAGCAGTTCTTC
TRBJ2-3,TRBV6-5,13,few,-,CASSYGFIDTQYF,TGTGCCAGCAGTTACGGTTTTATAGATACGCAGTATTTT
TRBJ2-5,TRBV29-1,13,-,-,CSVRRRGAETQYF,TGCAGCGTTCGTCGCAGGGGGGCGGAGACCCAGTACTTC
TRBJ2-7,TRBV20-1,15,few,-,CSAPTFLGSSYEQYF,TGCAGTGCTCCCACGTTTTTAGGAAGCTCCTACGAGCAGTACTTC
TRBJ2-5,TRBV12-3/TRBV12-4,17,-,-,CASSLWGRAEGKETQYF,TGTGCCAGCAGTTTATGGGGGCGGGCAGAGGGAAAAGAGACCCAGTACTTC
TRBJ1-1,TRBV6-6,13,-,-,CASSSLANTEAFF,TGTGCCAGCAGTTCCCTGGCCAACACTGAAGCTTTCTTT
TRBJ2-3,TRBV29-1,12,-,-,CSAQESADTQYF,TGCAGCGCGCAGGAGTCCGCAGATACGCAGTATTTT
TRBJ1-6,TRBV4-2,17,few,TRBD1,CASSERGWDRVDSPLHF,TGTGCCAGCAGCGAAAGAGGCTGGGACAGGGTGGATTCACCCCTCCACTTT
TRBJ2-1,TRBV4-1,17,few,TRBD1,CASSHRWDRVLHNEQFF,TGCGCCAGCAGCCACCGCTGGGACAGGGTTCTCCACAATGAGCAGTTCTTC
TRBJ1-2,TRBV24-1,13,-,-,CATSQDTGPGYTF,TGTGCCACCAGCCAGGATACAGGGCCTGGCTACACCTTC
TRBJ1-5,TRBV10-3,15,few,TRBD1,CAISERGGVSQPQHF,TGTGCCATCAGTGAAAGAGGGGGCGTCAGTCAGCCCCAGCATTTT
TRBJ2-3,TRBV7-9,16,-,TRBD2,CASSYDTSGGAHTQYF,TGTGCCAGCAGCTATGACACTAGCGGGGGGGCGCATACGCAGTATTTT
TRBJ1-1,TRBV7-6,18,-,-,CASSLGASGGGRNTEAFF,TGTGCCAGCAGCTTAGGTGCCTCCGGGGGAGGGAGGAACACTGAAGCTTTCTTT
TRBJ1-4,TRBV6-2/TRBV6-3,11,-,-,CASSYNAKLFF,TGTGCCAGCAGTTACAACGCAAAACTGTTTTTT
TRBJ2-1,TRBV6-5,13,-,-,CASSENRENEQFF,TGTGCCAGCAGTGAGAACAGGGAGAATGAGCAGTTCTTC
TRBJ2-1,TRBV10-2,13,many,-,CASSGQGWNEQFF,TGCGCCAGCAGTGGCCAGGGTTGGAATGAGCAGTTCTTC
TRBJ2-3,TRBV6-6,10,-,-,CARGCDTQYF,TGTGCCCGCGGTTGTGATACGCAGTATTTT
TRBJ1-1,TRBV3-1,14,-,-,CASSQDNRNTEAFF,TGTGCCAGCAGCCAAGATAACCGGAACACTGAAGCTTTCTTT
TRBJ1-2,TRBV29-1,16,few,-,CSVEVLGAGISYGYTF,TGCAGCGTTGAGGTGTTAGGGGCCGGCATATCCTATGGCTACACCTTC
TRBJ1-1,TRBV29-1,11,few,-,CSVLLKTEAFF,TGCAGCGTTCTTCTGAAGACTGAAGCTTTCTTT
TRBJ2-5,TRBV29-1,17,few,TRBD2,CSVDTTSGGLNQETQYF,TGCAGCGTTGATACAACTAGCGGGGGATTAAACCAAGAGACCCAGTACTTC
TRBJ2-3,TRBV11-3,14,few,-,CASSLGREADTQYF,TGTGCCAGCAGCTTAGGAAGGGAGGCAGATACGCAGTATTTT
TRBJ2-2,TRBV10-3,14,-,-,CAISVTGNTGELFF,TGTGCCATCAGTGTGACAGGGAACACCGGGGAGCTGTTTTTT
TRBJ1-2,TRBV10-3,15,-,-,CAISESEGGDYGYTF,TGTGCCATCAGTGAGTCCGAAGGGGGAGACTATGGCTACACCTTC
TRBJ1-4,TRBV12-3/TRBV12-4,14,-,TRBD1,CASRPDRGYEKLFF,TGTGCCAGCAGGCCGGACAGGGGTTATGAAAAACTGTTTTTT
TRBJ2-7,TRBV25-1,15,-,TRBD1,CASRTTGGKSYEQYF,TGTGCCAGCAGAACGACAGGGGGCAAATCCTACGAGCAGTACTTC
TRBJ1-1,TRBV20-1,14,-,-,CSAREVGGWTEAFF,TGCAGTGCTAGAGAAGTTGGGGGTTGGACTGAAGCTTTCTTT
TRBJ2-7,TRBV10-2,14,few,TRBD2,CASRVRAGAYEQYF,TGCGCCAGCAGAGTGAGAGCGGGAGCCTACGAGCAGTACTTC
TRBJ2-1,TRBV4-1,16,-,TRBD2,CASSQDGLAGGPEQFF,TGCGCCAGCAGCCAAGATGGGCTAGCGGGGGGGCCTGAGCAGTTCTTC
TRBJ2-1,TRBV20-1,14,-,TRBD2,CSAEGLAGGHEQFF,TGCAGTGCTGAGGGTCTAGCGGGGGGCCATGAGCAGTTCTTC
TRBJ1-5,TRBV12-3/TRBV12-4,14,-,-,CASSFGTNNQPQHF,TGTGCCAGCAGTTTCGGGACAAACAATCAGCCCCAGCATTTT
TRBJ2-5,TRBV10-2,13,few,-,CASTPARQETQYF,TGCGCCAGCACACCGGCCAGACAAGAGACCCAGTACTTC
TRBJ2-7,TRBV20-1,11,-,-,CSARVVHEQYF,TGCAGTGCTAGAGTTGTCCACGAGCAGTACTTC